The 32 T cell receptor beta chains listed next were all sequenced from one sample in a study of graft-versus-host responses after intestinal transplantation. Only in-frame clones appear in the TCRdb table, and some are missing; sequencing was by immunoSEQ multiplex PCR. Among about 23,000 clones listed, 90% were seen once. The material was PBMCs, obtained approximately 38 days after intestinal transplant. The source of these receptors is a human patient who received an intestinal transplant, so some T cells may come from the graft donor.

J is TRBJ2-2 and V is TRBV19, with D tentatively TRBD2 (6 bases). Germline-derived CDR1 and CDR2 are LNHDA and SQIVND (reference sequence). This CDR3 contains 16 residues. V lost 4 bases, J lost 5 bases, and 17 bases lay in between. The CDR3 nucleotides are TGTGCCAGTAGTACCGGGCCCGCCGGGGGTACCGGGGAGCTGTTTTTT. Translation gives CASSTGPAGGTGELFF.

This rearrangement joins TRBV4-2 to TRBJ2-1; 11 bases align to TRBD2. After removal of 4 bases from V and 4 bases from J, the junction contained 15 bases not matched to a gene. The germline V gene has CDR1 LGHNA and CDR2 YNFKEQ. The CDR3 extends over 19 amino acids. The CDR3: CASSRRGASGRPKYNEQFF. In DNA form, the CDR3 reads TGTGCCAGCAGCCGCCGGGGAGCTAGCGGGAGGCCCAAATACAATGAGCAGTTCTTC.

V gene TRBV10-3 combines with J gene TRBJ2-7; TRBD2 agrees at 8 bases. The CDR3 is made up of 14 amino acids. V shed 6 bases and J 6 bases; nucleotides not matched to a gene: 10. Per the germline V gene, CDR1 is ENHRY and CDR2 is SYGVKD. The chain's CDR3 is CAISSGTSISEQYF. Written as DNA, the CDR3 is TGTGCCATCAGCTCCGGGACTAGTATCTCCGAGCAGTACTTC.

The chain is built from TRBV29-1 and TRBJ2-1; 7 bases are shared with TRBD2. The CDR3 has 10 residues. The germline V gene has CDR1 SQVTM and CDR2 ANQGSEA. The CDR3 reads CVAGDNEQFF. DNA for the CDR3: TGCGTCGCGGGGGACAATGAGCAGTTCTTC.

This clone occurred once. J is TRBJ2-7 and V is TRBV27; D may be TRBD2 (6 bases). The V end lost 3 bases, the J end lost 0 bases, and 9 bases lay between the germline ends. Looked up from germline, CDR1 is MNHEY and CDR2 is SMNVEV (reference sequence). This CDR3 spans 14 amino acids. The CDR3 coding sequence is TGTGCCAGCAGTTTCGGAGGGAGCTCCTACGAGCAGTACTTC. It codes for CASSFGGSSYEQYF.

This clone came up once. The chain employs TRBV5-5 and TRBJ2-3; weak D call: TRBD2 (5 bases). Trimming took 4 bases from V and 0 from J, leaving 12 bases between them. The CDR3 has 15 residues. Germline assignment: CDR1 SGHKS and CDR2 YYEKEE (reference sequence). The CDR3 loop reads CASSLGSVSTDTQYF. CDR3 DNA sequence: TGTGCCAGCAGCCTGGGTAGCGTTAGCACAGATACGCAGTATTTT.

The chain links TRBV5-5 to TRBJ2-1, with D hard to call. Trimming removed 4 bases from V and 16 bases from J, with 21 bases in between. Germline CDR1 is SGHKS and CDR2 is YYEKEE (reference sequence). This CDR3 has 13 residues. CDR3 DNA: TGTGCCAGCAGCCCAGAGGCGATAGTCCCAATATTCTTC. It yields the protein CASSPEAIVPIFF. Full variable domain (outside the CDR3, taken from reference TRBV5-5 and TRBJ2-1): DAGVTQSPTHLIKTRGQQVTLRCSPISGHKSVSWYQQVLGQGPQFIFQYYEKEERGRGNFPDRFSARQFPNYSSELNVNALLLGDSALYLCASSPEAIVPIFFGPGTRLTVL.

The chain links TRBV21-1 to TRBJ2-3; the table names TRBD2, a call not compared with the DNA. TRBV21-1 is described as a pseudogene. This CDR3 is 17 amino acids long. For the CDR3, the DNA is TGTGCCAGCAGCCTTAATTCTAGCCCTCCTAGCACAGATACGCAGTATTTT. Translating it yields CASSLNSSPPSTDTQYF.

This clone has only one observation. The CDR3 here is CASSDTGVATNEKLFF. CDR3 nucleotides: TGTGCCAGCAGCGATACAGGGGTTGCAACTAATGAAAAACTGTTTTTT. This chain links TRBV5-5 with TRBJ1-4; TRBD1 aligns across 7 bases. V trimming: 4 bases; J trimming: 0 bases; junction bases outside the gene matches: 6. The CDR3 covers 16 residues. Germline assignment: CDR1 SGHKS and CDR2 YYEKEE (reference sequence).

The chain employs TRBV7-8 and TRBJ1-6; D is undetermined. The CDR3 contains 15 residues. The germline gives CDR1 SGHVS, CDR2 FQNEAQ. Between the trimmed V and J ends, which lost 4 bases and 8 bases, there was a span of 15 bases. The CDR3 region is CASSSVGGFYSPLHF. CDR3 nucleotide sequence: TGTGCCAGCAGCTCGGTGGGTGGGTTTTATTCACCCCTCCACTTT.

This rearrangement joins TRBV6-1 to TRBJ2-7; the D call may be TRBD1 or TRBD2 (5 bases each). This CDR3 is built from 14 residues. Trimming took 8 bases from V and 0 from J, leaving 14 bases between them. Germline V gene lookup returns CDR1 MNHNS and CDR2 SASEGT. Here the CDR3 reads CASFRDGSSYEQYF. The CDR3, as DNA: TGTGCCAGCTTCCGGGACGGTTCCTCCTACGAGCAGTACTTC.

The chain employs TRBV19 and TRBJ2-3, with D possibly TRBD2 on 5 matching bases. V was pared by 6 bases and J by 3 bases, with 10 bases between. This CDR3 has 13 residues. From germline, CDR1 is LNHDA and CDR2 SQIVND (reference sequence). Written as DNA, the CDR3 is TGTGCCAGTAGGGACCGGGGTACAGATACGCAGTATTTT. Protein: CASRDRGTDTQYF.

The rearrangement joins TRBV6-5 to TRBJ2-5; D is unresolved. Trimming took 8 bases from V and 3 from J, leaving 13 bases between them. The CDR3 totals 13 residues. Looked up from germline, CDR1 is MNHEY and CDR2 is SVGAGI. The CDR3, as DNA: TGTGCCAGCCCCCCCCAATTAAAAGAGACCCAGTACTTC. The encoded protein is CASPPQLKETQYF.

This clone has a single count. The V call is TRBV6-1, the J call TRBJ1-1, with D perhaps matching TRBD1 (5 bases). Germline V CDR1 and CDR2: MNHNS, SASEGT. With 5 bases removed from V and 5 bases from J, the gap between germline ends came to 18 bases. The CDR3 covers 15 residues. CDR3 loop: CASSSPQGGDTEAFF. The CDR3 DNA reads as TGTGCCAGCAGTTCCCCGCAGGGTGGGGATACTGAAGCTTTCTTT.

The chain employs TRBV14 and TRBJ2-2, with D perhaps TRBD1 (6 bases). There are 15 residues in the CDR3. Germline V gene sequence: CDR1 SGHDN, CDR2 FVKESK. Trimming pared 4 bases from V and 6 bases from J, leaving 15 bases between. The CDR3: CASSPPRPGAGELFF. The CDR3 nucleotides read TGTGCCAGCAGCCCGCCCAGACCAGGGGCCGGGGAGCTGTTTTTT.

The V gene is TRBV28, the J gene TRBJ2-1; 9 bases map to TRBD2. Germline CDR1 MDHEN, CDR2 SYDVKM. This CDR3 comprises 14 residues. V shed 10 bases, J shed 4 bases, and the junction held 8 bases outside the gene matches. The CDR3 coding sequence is TGTGCCATCGGCGGGAGGGCCATTTACAATGAGCAGTTCTTC. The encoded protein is CAIGGRAIYNEQFF.

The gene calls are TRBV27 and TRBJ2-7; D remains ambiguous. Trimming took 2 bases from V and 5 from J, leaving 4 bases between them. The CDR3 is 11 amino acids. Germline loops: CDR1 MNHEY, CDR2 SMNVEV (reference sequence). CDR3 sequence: CASSLGHEQYF. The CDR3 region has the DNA TGTGCCAGCAGTTTAGGCCACGAGCAGTACTTC.

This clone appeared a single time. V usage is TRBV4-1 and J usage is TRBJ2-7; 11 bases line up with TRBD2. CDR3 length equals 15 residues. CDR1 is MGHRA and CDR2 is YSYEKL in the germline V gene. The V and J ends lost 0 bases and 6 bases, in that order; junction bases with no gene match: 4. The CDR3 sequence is CASSQETLAGVEQYF. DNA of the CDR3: TGCGCCAGCAGCCAAGAAACACTAGCGGGAGTCGAGCAGTACTTC.

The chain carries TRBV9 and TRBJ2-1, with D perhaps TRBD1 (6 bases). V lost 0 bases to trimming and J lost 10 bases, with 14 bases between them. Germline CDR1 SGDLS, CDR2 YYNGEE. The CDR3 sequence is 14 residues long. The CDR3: CASSVEAGVGEQFF. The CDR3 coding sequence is TGTGCCAGCAGCGTAGAGGCAGGGGTGGGCGAGCAGTTCTTC.

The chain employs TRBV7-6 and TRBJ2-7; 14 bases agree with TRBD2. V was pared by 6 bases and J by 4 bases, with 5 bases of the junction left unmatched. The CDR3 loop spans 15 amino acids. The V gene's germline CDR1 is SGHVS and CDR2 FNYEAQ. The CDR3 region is CASSRLAGGPYEQYF. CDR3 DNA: TGTGCCAGCAGTCGACTAGCGGGAGGGCCTTACGAGCAGTACTTC. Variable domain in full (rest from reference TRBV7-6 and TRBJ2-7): GAGVSQSPRYKVTKRGQDVALRCDPISGHVSLYWYRQALGQGPEFLTYFNYEAQQDKSGLPNDRFSAERPEGSISTLTIQRTEQRDSAMYRCASSRLAGGPYEQYFGPGTRLTVT.

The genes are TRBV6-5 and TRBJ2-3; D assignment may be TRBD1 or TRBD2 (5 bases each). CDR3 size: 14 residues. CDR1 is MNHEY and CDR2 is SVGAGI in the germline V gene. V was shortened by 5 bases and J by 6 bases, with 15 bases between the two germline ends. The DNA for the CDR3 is TGTGCCAGCAGTACGACTAACCCAGGGGATACGCAGTATTTT. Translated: CASSTTNPGDTQYF.

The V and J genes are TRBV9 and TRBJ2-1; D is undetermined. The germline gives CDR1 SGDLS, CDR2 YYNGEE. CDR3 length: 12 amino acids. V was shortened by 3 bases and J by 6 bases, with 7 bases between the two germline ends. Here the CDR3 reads CASSDRLNEQFF. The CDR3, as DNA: TGTGCCAGCAGCGACCGACTCAATGAGCAGTTCTTC.

This chain's CDR3 is CAISDTSVPGELFF. The CDR3 DNA reads TGTGCCATCAGCGACACTAGCGTCCCCGGGGAGCTGTTTTTT. The chain has TRBV10-3 and TRBJ2-2, with 7 bases identical to TRBD2. The germline CDR1 and CDR2 sequences are ENHRY and SYGVKD. The CDR3 is made up of 14 amino acids. V lost 6 bases to trimming and J lost 6 bases; unmatched junction nucleotides: 7.

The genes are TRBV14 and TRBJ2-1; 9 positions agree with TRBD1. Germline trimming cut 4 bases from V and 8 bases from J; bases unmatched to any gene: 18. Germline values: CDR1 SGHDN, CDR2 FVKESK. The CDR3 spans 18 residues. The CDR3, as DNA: TGTGCCAGCAGCCCAGCGTGGGGTGGGACAGGGAGATTTGATGAGCAGTTCTTC. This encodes CASSPAWGGTGRFDEQFF.

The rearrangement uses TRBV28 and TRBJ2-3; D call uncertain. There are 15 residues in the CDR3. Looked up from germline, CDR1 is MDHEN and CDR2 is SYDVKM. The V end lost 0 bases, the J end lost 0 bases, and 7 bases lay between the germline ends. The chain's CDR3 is CASSLWGLSTDTQYF. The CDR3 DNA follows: TGTGCCAGCAGTTTATGGGGCCTGAGCACAGATACGCAGTATTTT.

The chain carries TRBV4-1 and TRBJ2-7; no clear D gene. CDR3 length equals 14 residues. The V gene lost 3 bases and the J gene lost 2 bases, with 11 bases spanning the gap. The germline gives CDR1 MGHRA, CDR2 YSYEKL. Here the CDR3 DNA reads TGCGCCAGCAGCCAGCCTGGGCCTACCTACGAGCAGTACTTC. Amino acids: CASSQPGPTYEQYF.

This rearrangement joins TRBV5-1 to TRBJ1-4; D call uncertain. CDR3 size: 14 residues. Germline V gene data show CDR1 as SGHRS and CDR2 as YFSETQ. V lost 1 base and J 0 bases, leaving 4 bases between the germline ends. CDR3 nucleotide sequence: TGCGCCAGCAGCTTGACAGCAACTAATGAAAAACTGTTTTTT. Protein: CASSLTATNEKLFF.

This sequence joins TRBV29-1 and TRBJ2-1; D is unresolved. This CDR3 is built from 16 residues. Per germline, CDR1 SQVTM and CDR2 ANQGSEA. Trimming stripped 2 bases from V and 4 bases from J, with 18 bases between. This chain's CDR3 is CSVELRDSTIYNEQFF. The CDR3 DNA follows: TGCAGCGTTGAACTCCGTGACTCGACGATATACAATGAGCAGTTCTTC.

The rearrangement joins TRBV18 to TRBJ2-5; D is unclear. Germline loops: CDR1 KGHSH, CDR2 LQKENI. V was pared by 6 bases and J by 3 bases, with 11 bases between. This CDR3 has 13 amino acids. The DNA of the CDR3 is TGTGCCAGCTCGCGGACGGCCAAAGAGACCCAGTACTTC. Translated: CASSRTAKETQYF.

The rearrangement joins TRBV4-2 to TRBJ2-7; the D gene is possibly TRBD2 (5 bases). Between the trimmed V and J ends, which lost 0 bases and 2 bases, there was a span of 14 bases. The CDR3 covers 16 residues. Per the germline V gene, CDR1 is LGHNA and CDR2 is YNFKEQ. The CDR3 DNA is TGTGCCAGCAGCCAAGATCGGGCGCGGGTTGCCTACGAGCAGTACTTC. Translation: CASSQDRARVAYEQYF.

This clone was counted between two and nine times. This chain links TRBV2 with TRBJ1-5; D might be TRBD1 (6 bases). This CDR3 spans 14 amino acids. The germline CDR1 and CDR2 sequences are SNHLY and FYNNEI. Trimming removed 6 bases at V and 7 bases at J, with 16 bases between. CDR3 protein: CASSATGEGQPQHF. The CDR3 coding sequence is TGTGCCAGCAGCGCGACAGGTGAGGGGCAGCCCCAGCATTTT.

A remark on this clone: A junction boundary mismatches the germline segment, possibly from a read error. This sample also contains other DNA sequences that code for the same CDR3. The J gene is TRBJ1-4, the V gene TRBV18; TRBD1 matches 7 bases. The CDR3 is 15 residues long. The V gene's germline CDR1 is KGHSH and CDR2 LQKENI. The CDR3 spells CASSPTATGNEKLFF. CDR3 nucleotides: TGTGCCAGCTCACCCACCGCGACAGGGAATGAAAAACTGTTTTTC.